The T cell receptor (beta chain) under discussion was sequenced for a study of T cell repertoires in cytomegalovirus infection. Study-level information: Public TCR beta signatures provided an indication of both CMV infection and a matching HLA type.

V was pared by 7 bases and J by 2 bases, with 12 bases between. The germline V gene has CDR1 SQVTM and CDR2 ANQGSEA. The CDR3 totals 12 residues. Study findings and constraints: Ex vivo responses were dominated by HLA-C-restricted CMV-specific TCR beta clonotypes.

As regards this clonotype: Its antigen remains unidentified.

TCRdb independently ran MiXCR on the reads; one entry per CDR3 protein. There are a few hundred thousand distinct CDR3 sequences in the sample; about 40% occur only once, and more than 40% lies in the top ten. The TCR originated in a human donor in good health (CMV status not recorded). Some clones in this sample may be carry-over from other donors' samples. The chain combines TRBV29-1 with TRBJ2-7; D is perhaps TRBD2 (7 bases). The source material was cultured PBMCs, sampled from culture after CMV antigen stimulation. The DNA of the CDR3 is TGCAGCGGGGGAGGGGGAACCTACGAGCAGTACTTC. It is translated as CSGGGGTYEQYF.